This T cell receptor (beta chain) was obtained from a study of regulatory T cells in long-lasting Graves disease. Overall study context: Antithyroid drug use was under 3 months in newly diagnosed Graves' patients. Study results and limitations: The study found lower TCR diversity in persistent Graves' patients than in newly diagnosed ones.

Libraries of TCR beta came from iRepertoire HTBI primers plus Arm-PCR of CDR3 regions. TCRdb itself ran the multiplex PCR reads through MiXCR, one entry per CDR3 protein. The sample holds around 450,000 distinct CDR3 sequences, approximately 15% seen once. Comments on this clonotype: Its target is not known.

The sample's time point: newly diagnosed GD, antithyroid drugs for less than 3 months. Isolated PBMC RNA provided the starting material for the TCR library. This CDR3 region has 16 residues. V lost 0 bases, J lost 4 bases, and 8 bases stayed unmatched. Germline CDR1 MGHRA, CDR2 YSYEKL. Another study also made use of these data, one on T cells in Graves' hyperthyroidism and ophthalmopathy. Turning to that study: During a first-round RT-PCR of the TCR CDR3, the HTBI primer set was used.

The receptor comes from a woman aged 30 to 39 with Graves disease. The specimen comprised peripheral blood mononuclear cells (PBMCs), sampled at new diagnosis, from a patient treated with antithyroid drugs. V usage is TRBV4-1 and J usage is TRBJ2-7; 8 bases are shared with TRBD2. CDR3 coding DNA: TGCGCCAGCAGCCAAGATTACGGCGGGAGGTCATACGAGCAGTACTTC. Encoded protein: CASSQDYGGRSYEQYF.